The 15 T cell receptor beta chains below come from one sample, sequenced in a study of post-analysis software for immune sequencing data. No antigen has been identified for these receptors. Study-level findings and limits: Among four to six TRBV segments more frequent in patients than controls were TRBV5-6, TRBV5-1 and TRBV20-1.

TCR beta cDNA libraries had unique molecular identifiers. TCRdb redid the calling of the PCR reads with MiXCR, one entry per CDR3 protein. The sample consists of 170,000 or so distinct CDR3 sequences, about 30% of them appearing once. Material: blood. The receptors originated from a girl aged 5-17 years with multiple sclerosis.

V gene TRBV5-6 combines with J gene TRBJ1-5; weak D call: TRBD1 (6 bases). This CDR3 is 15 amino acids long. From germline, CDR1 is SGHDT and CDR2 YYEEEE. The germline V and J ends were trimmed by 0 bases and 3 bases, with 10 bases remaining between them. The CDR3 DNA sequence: TGTGCCAGCAGCTTGGCCGGACAGCACAATCAGCCCCAGCATTTT. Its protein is CASSLAGQHNQPQHF.

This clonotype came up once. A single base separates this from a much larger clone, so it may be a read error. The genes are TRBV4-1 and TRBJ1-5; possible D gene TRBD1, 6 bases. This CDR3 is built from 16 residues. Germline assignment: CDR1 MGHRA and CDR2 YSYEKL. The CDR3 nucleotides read TGCGCCAGCAGCCAAGAGGGGGGGCGGGGCAATCAGCCCCGGCATTTT. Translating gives CASSQEGGRGNQPRHF.

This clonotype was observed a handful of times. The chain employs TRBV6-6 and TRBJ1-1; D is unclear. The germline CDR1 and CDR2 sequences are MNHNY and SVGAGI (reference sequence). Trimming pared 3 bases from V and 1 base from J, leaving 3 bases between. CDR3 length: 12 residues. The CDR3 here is CASSYQNTEAFF. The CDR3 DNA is TGTGCCAGCAGTTATCAGAACACTGAAGCTTTCTTT.

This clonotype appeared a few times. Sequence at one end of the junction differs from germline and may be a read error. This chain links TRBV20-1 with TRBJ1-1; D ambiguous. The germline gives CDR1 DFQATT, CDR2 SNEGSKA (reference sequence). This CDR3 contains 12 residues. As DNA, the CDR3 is TGCAGTGCGATGCCTTACGACACGGAAGCTTTCTTT. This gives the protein CSAMPYDTEAFF.

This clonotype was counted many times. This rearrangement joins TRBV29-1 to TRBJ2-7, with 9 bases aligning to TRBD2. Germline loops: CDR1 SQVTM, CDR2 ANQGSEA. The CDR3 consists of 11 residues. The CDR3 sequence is CGAGGTYEQYF. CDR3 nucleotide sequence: TGCGGGGCGGGGGGGACCTACGAGCAGTACTTC.

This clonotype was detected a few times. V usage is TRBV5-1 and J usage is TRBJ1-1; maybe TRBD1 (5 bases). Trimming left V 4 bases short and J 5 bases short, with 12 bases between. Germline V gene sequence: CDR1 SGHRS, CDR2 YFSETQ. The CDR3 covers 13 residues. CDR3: CASSPLGGTEAFF. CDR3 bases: TGCGCCAGCAGCCCCCTTGGGGGGACTGAAGCTTTCTTT.

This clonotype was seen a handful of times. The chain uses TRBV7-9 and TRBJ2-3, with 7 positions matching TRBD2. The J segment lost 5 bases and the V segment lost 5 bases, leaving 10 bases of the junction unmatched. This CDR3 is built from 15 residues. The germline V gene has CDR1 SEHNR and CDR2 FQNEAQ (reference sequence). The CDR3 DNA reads TGTGCCAGCAGCCCCCCTGACAGCGGGAAAGATACGCAGTATTTT. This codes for CASSPPDSGKDTQYF.

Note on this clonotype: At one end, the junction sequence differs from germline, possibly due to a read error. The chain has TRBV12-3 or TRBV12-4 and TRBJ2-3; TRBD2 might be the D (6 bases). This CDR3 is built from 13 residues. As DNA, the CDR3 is TGTGCCAGCGTGCTAGCGAGAGAAGATATGCAGTATTTT. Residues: CASVLAREDMQYF.

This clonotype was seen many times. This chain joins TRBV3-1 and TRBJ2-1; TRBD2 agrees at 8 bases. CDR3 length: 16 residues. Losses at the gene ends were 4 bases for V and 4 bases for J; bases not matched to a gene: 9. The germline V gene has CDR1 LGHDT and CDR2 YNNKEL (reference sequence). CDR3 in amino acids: CASSRTAGALYNEQFF. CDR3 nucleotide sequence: TGTGCCAGCAGCCGGACAGCGGGGGCACTATACAATGAGCAGTTCTTC.

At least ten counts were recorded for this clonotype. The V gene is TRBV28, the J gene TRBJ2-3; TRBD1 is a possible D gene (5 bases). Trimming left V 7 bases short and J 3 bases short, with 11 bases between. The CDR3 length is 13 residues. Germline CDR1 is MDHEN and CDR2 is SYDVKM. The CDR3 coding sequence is TGTGCCAGCAAGCAGGGTCGGACAGATACGCAGTATTTT. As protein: CASKQGRTDTQYF.

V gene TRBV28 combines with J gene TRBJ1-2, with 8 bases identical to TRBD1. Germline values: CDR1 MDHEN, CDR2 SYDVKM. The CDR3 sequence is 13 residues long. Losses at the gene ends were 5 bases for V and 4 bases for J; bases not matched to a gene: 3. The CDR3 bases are TGTGCCAGCAGTGTCGGGACAGGCTATGGCTACACCTTC. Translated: CASSVGTGYGYTF.

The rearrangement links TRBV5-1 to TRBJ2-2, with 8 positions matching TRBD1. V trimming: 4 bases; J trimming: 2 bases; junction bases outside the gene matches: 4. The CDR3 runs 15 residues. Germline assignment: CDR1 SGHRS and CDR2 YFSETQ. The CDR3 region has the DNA TGCGCCAGCAGCCTTGGGACAGGAAACACCGGGGAGCTGTTTTTT. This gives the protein CASSLGTGNTGELFF.

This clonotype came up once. Here the CDR3 reads CASSLRRVSYEQYF. In DNA, the CDR3 is TGTGCCAGCAGTTTAAGGAGGGTCTCCTACGAGCAGTACTTC. This sequence joins TRBV12-3 or TRBV12-4 and TRBJ2-7, with D perhaps matching TRBD2 (6 bases). The germline V and J ends were trimmed by 2 bases and 0 bases, with 8 bases remaining between them. The CDR3 has 14 residues.

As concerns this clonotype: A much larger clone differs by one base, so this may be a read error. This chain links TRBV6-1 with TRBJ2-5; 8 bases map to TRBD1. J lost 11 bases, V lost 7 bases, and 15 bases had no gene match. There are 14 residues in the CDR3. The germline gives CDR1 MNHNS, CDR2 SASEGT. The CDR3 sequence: CASMTDRDRREQYF. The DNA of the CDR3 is TGTGCCAGCATGACGGACAGGGATCGTCGGGAGCAGTACTTC.

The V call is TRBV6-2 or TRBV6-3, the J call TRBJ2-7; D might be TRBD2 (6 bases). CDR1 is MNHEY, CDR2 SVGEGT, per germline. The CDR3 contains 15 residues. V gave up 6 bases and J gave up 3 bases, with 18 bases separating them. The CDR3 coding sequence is TGTGCCAGCAGCCCCCTTCCGGGAGAGGGCTACGAGCAGTACTTC. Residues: CASSPLPGEGYEQYF.